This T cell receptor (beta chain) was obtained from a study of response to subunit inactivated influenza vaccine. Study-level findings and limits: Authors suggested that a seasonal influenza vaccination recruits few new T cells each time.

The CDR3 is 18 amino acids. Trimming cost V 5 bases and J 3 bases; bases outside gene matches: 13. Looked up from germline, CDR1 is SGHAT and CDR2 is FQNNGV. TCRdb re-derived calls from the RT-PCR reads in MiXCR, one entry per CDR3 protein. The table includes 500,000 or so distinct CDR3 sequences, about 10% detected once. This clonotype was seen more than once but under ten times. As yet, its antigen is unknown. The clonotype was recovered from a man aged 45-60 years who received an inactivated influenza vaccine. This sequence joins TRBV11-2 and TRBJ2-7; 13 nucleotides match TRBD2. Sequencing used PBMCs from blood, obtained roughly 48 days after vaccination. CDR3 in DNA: TGTGCCAGCAGCGTTACTAGCGGGGGGGCCGGGTCCGGCTACGAGCAGTACTTC. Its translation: CASSVTSGGAGSGYEQYF.